These 30 T cell receptor beta chains originate from one sample sequenced in a study of blood T cell repertoires in COVID-19. The method was immunoSEQ multiplex PCR; TCRdb's version includes in-frame clones alone and lacks a portion of them. Among hundreds of thousands of clones listed, 88% were seen once. The sequenced material came from peripheral blood. The source is a woman in her forties or fifties with active or convalescent COVID-19.

The rearrangement uses TRBV5-1 and TRBJ2-1, with D tentatively TRBD2 (5 bases). The CDR3 contains 15 residues. With 1 base removed from V and 9 bases from J, the gap between germline ends came to 17 bases. CDR1 SGHRS and CDR2 YFSETQ come from the germline V gene. CDR3 DNA sequence: TGCGCCAGCAGCTTGAGAGGGCCTAACTTTAGTGAGCAGTTCTTC. Translation: CASSLRGPNFSEQFF.

The rearrangement uses TRBV18 and TRBJ2-1, with 8 bases fitting TRBD2. CDR3 length: 14 residues. Trimming removed 4 bases from V and 8 bases from J; junction bases left unmatched: 7. Per germline, CDR1 KGHSH and CDR2 LQKENI. For the CDR3, the DNA is TGTGCCAGCTCACGTAGCGGGGAGAGGGATGAGCAGTTCTTC. It yields the protein CASSRSGERDEQFF.

V usage is TRBV18 and J usage is TRBJ2-5, with TRBD2 matching over 8 bases. Germline V gene sequence: CDR1 KGHSH, CDR2 LQKENI. The CDR3 covers 16 residues. V shed 3 bases, J shed 5 bases, and the junction held 11 bases outside the gene matches. The CDR3 DNA reads TGTGCCAGCTCACCTCGTCGGGAGGGTAATGGGGAGACCCAGTACTTC. Protein sequence: CASSPRREGNGETQYF.

On this clone: The same CDR3 also results from other DNA sequences found in this sample. This chain joins TRBV18 and TRBJ1-2, with D unresolved. Germline CDR1 KGHSH, CDR2 LQKENI. Trimming took 1 base from V and 8 from J, leaving 11 bases between them. The CDR3 has 13 amino acids. As DNA, the CDR3 is TGTGCCAGCTCACCACGCACCGGGGAAGGCTACACCTTC. Protein sequence: CASSPRTGEGYTF. The full variable domain, in which reference TRBV18 and TRBJ1-2 provide the parts outside the CDR3, is NAGVMQNPRHLVRRRGQEARLRCSPMKGHSHVYWYRQLPEEGLKFMVYLQKENIIDESGMPKERFSAEFPKEGPSILRIQQVVRGDSAAYFCASSPRTGEGYTFGSGTRLTVV.

The rearrangement joins TRBV7-2 to TRBJ1-1; D uncertain. The CDR3 totals 14 residues. V lost 5 bases and J 5 bases, leaving 15 bases between the germline ends. Germline CDR1 and CDR2: SGHTA and FQGNSA. The CDR3: CASSPPGRNTEAFF. The DNA of the CDR3 is TGTGCCAGCAGCCCCCCGGGGAGGAATACTGAAGCTTTCTTT.

The chain employs TRBV12-3 or TRBV12-4 and TRBJ1-2, with unresolved D. CDR3 length: 13 amino acids. V lost 3 bases and J lost 2, with 7 bases in between. In nucleotides, the CDR3 is TGTGCCAGCAGTTTGGGCACAAACTATGGCTACACCTTC. As protein: CASSLGTNYGYTF.

The chain carries TRBV19 and TRBJ2-7, with 7 bases that match TRBD1. Per germline, CDR1 LNHDA and CDR2 SQIVND (reference sequence). With V trimmed by 5 bases and J by 4 bases, 5 bases remained unmatched. The CDR3 extends over 13 amino acids. The CDR3 DNA reads as TGTGCCAGTAGTTTAGGGGGCTCATACGAGCAGTACTTC. Translation: CASSLGGSYEQYF. The whole variable domain, filled in from reference TRBV19 and TRBJ2-7, reads DGGITQSPKYLFRKEGQNVTLSCEQNLNHDAMYWYRQDPGQGLRLIYYSQIVNDFQKGDIAEGYSVSREKKESFPLTVTSAQKNPTAFYLCASSLGGSYEQYFGPGTRLTVT.

The chain combines TRBV20-1 with TRBJ2-7; TRBD1 aligns across 8 bases. Germline V CDR1 and CDR2: DFQATT, SNEGSKA (reference sequence). CDR3 length equals 11 residues. V lost 6 bases and J lost 4; bases outside the gene matches: 2. CDR3 in DNA: TGCAGTGCCGGACAGGGATACGAGCAGTACTTC. Its translation: CSAGQGYEQYF.

V and J are TRBV14 and TRBJ1-6; possibly TRBD1 for D (6 bases). The length of the CDR3 is 14 residues. From germline, CDR1 is SGHDN and CDR2 FVKESK. V was pared by 4 bases and J by 6 bases, with 10 bases between. The CDR3 nucleotides read TGTGCCAGCAGCCGGACAGCTCTTAATTCACCCCTCCACTTT. Translated, it gives CASSRTALNSPLHF.

The chain is built from TRBV3-1 (or the pseudogene TRBV3-2) and TRBJ2-5; 7 nucleotides match TRBD1. The CDR3 runs 15 residues. Germline assignment: CDR1 LGHDT and CDR2 YNNKEL (reference sequence). V trimming: 1 base; J trimming: 5 bases; junction bases outside the gene matches: 7. The CDR3 is CASSQATGVVETQYF. CDR3 DNA: TGTGCCAGCAGCCAAGCAACAGGGGTGGTGGAGACCCAGTACTTC.

The V gene is TRBV7-9, the J gene TRBJ1-5, with D possibly being TRBD1 (6 bases). The CDR3 consists of 14 residues. Trimming pared 5 bases from V and 4 bases from J, leaving 12 bases between. Germline CDR1 reads SEHNR; CDR2 reads FQNEAQ (reference sequence). CDR3 in DNA: TGTGCCAGCAGCGGGGGCACCTTGAATCAGCCCCAGCATTTT. Encoded protein: CASSGGTLNQPQHF. The variable domain in full, with the rest retrieved from reference TRBV7-9 and TRBJ1-5, is DTGVSQNPRHKITKRGQNVTFRCDPISEHNRLYWYRQTLGQGPEFLTYFQNEAQLEKSRLLSDRFSAERPKGSFSTLEIQRTEQGDSAMYLCASSGGTLNQPQHFGDGTRLSIL.

The rearrangement links TRBV3-1 (or the pseudogene TRBV3-2) to TRBJ2-7; D is unresolved. Trimming cost V 1 base and J 0 bases, with 10 bases left between them. The CDR3 totals 15 residues. Germline V gene lookup returns CDR1 LGHDT and CDR2 YNNKEL (reference sequence). DNA of the CDR3: TGTGCCAGCAGCCAAGGACGGAGAAGCTCCTACGAGCAGTACTTC. It specifies CASSQGRRSSYEQYF.

The chain links TRBV7-8 to TRBJ2-1, with 9 bases aligning to TRBD1. Trimming cost V 4 bases and J 6 bases; bases outside gene matches: 4. Germline V gene data show CDR1 as SGHVS and CDR2 as FQNEAQ. The CDR3 is 14 residues long. CDR3 residues: CASSSWDRVNEQFF. CDR3 DNA: TGTGCCAGCAGCTCGTGGGACAGGGTCAATGAGCAGTTCTTC.

The genes are TRBV23-1 and TRBJ1-3, with no clear D. TRBV23-1 is an open reading frame, and its role is uncertain. The CDR3 runs to 17 residues. V was shortened by 5 bases and J by 0 bases, with 17 bases between the two germline ends. The CDR3 bases are TGCGCCAGCAGTAAATGTGCCCGGTCGAACTCTGGAAACACCATATATTTT. It codes for CASSKCARSNSGNTIYF.

The chain is built from TRBV2 and TRBJ2-7, with 8 positions matching TRBD1. The germline CDR1 and CDR2 sequences are SNHLY and FYNNEI. V was pared by 6 bases and J by 4 bases, with 17 bases of the junction left unmatched. The length of the CDR3 is 17 residues. In nucleotides, the CDR3 is TGTGCCAGCAGGGACTTACCAACCGGGACAGGCCAATACGAGCAGTACTTC. Its translation is CASRDLPTGTGQYEQYF.

This clone was observed once. The chain employs TRBV27 and TRBJ1-1; TRBD1 might be the D (6 bases). V lost 5 bases, J lost 0 bases, and 13 bases lay in between. Germline CDR1 reads MNHEY; CDR2 reads SMNVEV (reference sequence). This CDR3 is built from 15 residues. The CDR3 reads CASSPWTDLNTEAFF. The CDR3, as DNA: TGTGCCAGCAGTCCATGGACAGATTTGAACACTGAAGCTTTCTTT.

The rearrangement uses TRBV27 and TRBJ1-6, with TRBD1 matching over 8 bases. The V segment lost 3 bases and the J segment 7 bases; nucleotides outside the gene matches: 8. The CDR3 covers 16 residues. The germline V gene has CDR1 MNHEY and CDR2 SMNVEV (reference sequence). CDR3 in amino acids: CASSFSGGRLNSPLHF. The CDR3, as DNA: TGTGCCAGCAGTTTCTCAGGGGGCCGCTTGAATTCACCCCTCCACTTT.

The CDR3 loop reads CASRSGIINTQYF. In DNA, the CDR3 is TGTGCCAGCCGTTCGGGGATCATCAATACGCAGTATTTT. J is TRBJ2-3 and V is TRBV28; D might be TRBD2 (5 bases). This CDR3 contains 13 residues. V was pared by 8 bases and J by 7 bases, with 16 bases between. The V gene's germline CDR1 is MDHEN and CDR2 SYDVKM.

This rearrangement joins TRBV29-1 to TRBJ1-2; no clear D gene. Trimming cost V 7 bases and J 7 bases, with 16 bases left between them. The CDR3 length is 12 residues. Germline-derived CDR1 and CDR2 are SQVTM and ANQGSEA. CDR3 sequence (DNA): TGCAGCGCCATCCCCGAGCCGGGTGGCTACACCTTC. Translated, it gives CSAIPEPGGYTF.

The rearrangement joins TRBV5-1 to TRBJ2-1; D uncertain. The germline V and J ends were trimmed by 1 base and 8 bases, with 7 bases remaining between them. Germline lookup yields CDR1 SGHRS and CDR2 YFSETQ. CDR3 size: 12 residues. CDR3 protein: CASSLRAYEQFF. The CDR3 DNA reads as TGCGCCAGCAGCTTGAGAGCGTATGAGCAGTTCTTC. Based on the CDR3 plus reference TRBV5-1 and TRBJ2-1, the full variable domain is KAGVTQTPRYLIKTRGQQVTLSCSPISGHRSVSWYQQTPGQGLQFLFEYFSETQRNKGNFPGRFSGRQFSNSRSEMNVSTLELGDSALYLCASSLRAYEQFFGPGTRLTVL.

J is TRBJ1-2 and V is TRBV7-9; D remains ambiguous. The CDR3 is made up of 14 amino acids. V gave up 5 bases and J gave up 5 bases, with 15 bases separating them. The germline V gene encodes CDR1 SEHNR and CDR2 FQNEAQ (reference sequence). For the CDR3, the DNA is TGTGCCAGCAGCCCTCTAACTGCCGGTTATGGCTACACCTTC. Encoded protein: CASSPLTAGYGYTF. Together with reference TRBV7-9 and TRBJ1-2, the CDR3 gives the full variable domain: DTGVSQNPRHKITKRGQNVTFRCDPISEHNRLYWYRQTLGQGPEFLTYFQNEAQLEKSRLLSDRFSAERPKGSFSTLEIQRTEQGDSAMYLCASSPLTAGYGYTFGSGTRLTVV.

The V call is TRBV7-2, the J call TRBJ1-5, with 10 bases identical to TRBD1. V was pared by 0 bases and J by 1 base, with 3 bases of the junction left unmatched. The CDR3 is made up of 17 amino acids. Germline V gives CDR1 SGHTA, CDR2 FQGNSA. In nucleotides, the CDR3 is TGTGCCAGCAGCTTAGCGGGGACAGGGGTAAGCAATCAGCCCCAGCATTTT. Translated: CASSLAGTGVSNQPQHF. Together with reference TRBV7-2 and TRBJ1-5, the CDR3 gives the full variable domain: GAGVSQSPSNKVTEKGKDVELRCDPISGHTALYWYRQSLGQGLEFLIYFQGNSAPDKSGLPSDRFSAERTGGSVSTLTIQRTQQEDSAVYLCASSLAGTGVSNQPQHFGDGTRLSIL.

The chain uses TRBV11-1 and TRBJ2-7; possible D gene TRBD2, 6 bases. Germline lookup yields CDR1 SGHAT and CDR2 FQDESV (reference sequence). The CDR3 contains 13 residues. Between the trimmed V and J ends, which lost 3 bases and 5 bases, there was a span of 11 bases. CDR3 coding DNA: TGTGCCAGCAGCTTGATAGGGAGGAACGAGCAGTACTTC. Its protein product is CASSLIGRNEQYF.

The chain couples TRBV30 to TRBJ1-2, with D perhaps TRBD1 (6 bases). Trimming removed 0 bases from V and 0 bases from J, with 14 bases in between. The CDR3 runs 16 residues. Germline-derived CDR1 and CDR2 are GTSNPN and SVGIG (reference sequence). The DNA for the CDR3 is TGTGCCTGGAGTGTGAGAGGGGGAATATCTAACTATGGCTACACCTTC. Its translation is CAWSVRGGISNYGYTF.

V gene TRBV6-2 or TRBV6-3 combines with J gene TRBJ2-1; D is unclear. Germline assignment: CDR1 MNHEY and CDR2 SVGEGT. Trimming shortened V by 6 bases and J by 4 bases, and 10 bases separated the two germline ends. The CDR3 has 13 amino acids. The CDR3 region is CASSPDWYNEQFF. As DNA, the CDR3 is TGTGCCAGCAGCCCCGACTGGTACAATGAGCAGTTCTTC.

The rearrangement uses TRBV18 and TRBJ2-1; 8 bases fit TRBD2. Looked up from germline, CDR1 is KGHSH and CDR2 is LQKENI. CDR3 length equals 14 residues. J was trimmed by 8 bases and V by 4 bases; bases with no gene match: 7. The CDR3 sequence: CASSLTGGIDEQFF. Written as DNA, the CDR3 is TGTGCCAGCTCACTAACGGGAGGGATCGATGAGCAGTTCTTC.

The rearrangement uses TRBV19 and TRBJ1-2, with a possible D match to TRBD1 (6 bases). This CDR3 region has 12 residues. Germline V lookup: CDR1 LNHDA, CDR2 SQIVND (reference sequence). The V end was cut by 3 bases, the J end by 9 bases, with 11 bases between. The CDR3 reads CASSIDRFSYTF. CDR3 sequence (DNA): TGTGCCAGTAGTATCGACAGGTTCAGCTACACCTTC.

This chain uses TRBV28 with TRBJ2-7; 9 nucleotides line up with TRBD2. CDR1 and CDR2 (germline): MDHEN, SYDVKM. This CDR3 spans 15 amino acids. J was trimmed by 2 bases and V by 7 bases; bases with no gene match: 9. The CDR3 region is CASTPWREGAYEQYF. The CDR3 nucleotides are TGTGCCAGCACCCCCTGGCGGGAGGGAGCCTACGAGCAGTACTTC.

This chain joins TRBV18 and TRBJ1-1, with D uncertain. V was shortened by 0 bases and J by 6 bases, with 14 bases between the two germline ends. CDR1 is KGHSH and CDR2 is LQKENI in the germline V gene. The CDR3 is 15 residues long. The CDR3 DNA reads TGTGCCAGCTCACCACCCATGGGCGCGGGATCTGAAGCTTTCTTT. Its translation: CASSPPMGAGSEAFF.

The rearrangement uses TRBV28 and TRBJ1-1; unclear D gene. The germline V gene encodes CDR1 MDHEN and CDR2 SYDVKM. This CDR3 comprises 14 residues. V was trimmed by 3 bases and J by 4 bases, leaving 12 bases between them. The CDR3 DNA is TGTGCCAGCAGTTTTGGGGAGGGTACCACTGAAGCTTTCTTT. It codes for CASSFGEGTTEAFF.